The clone carrying this T cell receptor beta chain showed up just a few times. The record originates from a study of T cells in Graves' hyperthyroidism and ophthalmopathy. Looking at the study overall: At the time of initial diagnosis and before any treatment, peripheral blood was collected.

Trimming left V 5 bases short and J 2 bases short, with 16 bases between. This CDR3 contains 15 residues. The germline V gene has CDR1 MNHEY and CDR2 SVGEGT. Amplified TCR beta CDR3 regions came from RNA transcripts. A set of HTBI primers served as the primers for a first-round RT-PCR of the TCR CDR3. A single record per CDR3 protein comes from TCRdb applying MiXCR to the multiplex PCR reads. The sample lists 300,000 to 450,000 distinct CDR3 sequences; about a sixth were seen once. Disease lasting under 3 months, a NOSPECS grade of at least 4, and a Clinical Activity Score of at least 3 were features of the ophthalmopathy patients. Fresh peripheral blood, under 11 ml, yielded the PBMCs.

The clonotype was recovered from a middle-aged woman with Graves' ophthalmopathy. The chain has TRBV6-2 or TRBV6-3 and TRBJ2-7; D gene uncertain. Sequences were obtained from blood. CDR3 in amino acids: CASSTIPGFTYEQYF. The CDR3 DNA reads as TGTGCCAGCAGTACGATCCCGGGTTTCACCTACGAGCAGTACTTC.